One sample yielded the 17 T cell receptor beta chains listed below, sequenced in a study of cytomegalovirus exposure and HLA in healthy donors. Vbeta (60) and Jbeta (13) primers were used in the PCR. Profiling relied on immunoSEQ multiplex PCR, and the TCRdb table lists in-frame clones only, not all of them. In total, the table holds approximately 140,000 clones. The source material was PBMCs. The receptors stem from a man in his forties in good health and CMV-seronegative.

The CDR3 bases are TGTGCCAGGAAGCTCGGGACAGGAGGCTACGAGCAGTACTTC. Residues: CARKLGTGGYEQYF. This rearrangement joins TRBV7-9 to TRBJ2-5; TRBD1 matches at 8 bases. Near its end, the DNA agrees better with TRBJ2-7, so the J call may be wrong. The germline V gene has CDR1 SEHNR and CDR2 FQNEAQ (reference sequence). There are 14 residues in the CDR3.

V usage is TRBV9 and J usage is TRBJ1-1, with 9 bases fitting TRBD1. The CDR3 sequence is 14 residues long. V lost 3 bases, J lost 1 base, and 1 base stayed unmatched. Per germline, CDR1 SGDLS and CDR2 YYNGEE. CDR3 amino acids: CASSEDRGNTEAFF. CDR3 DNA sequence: TGTGCCAGCAGCGAGGACAGGGGGAACACTGAAGCTTTCTTT.

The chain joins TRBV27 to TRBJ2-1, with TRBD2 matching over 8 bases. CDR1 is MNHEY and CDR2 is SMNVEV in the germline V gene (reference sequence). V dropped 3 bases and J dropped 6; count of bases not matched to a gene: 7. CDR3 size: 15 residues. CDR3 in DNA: TGTGCCAGCAGTTTTCTCGGACTAGCCGCCAATGAGCAGTTCTTC. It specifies CASSFLGLAANEQFF.

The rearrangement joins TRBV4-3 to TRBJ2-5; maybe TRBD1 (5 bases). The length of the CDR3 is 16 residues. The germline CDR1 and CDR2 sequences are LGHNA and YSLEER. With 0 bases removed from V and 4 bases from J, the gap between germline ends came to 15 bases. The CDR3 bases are TGCGCCAGCAGCCAAGATATACTCAAAAGGGGAGAGACCCAGTACTTC. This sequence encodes CASSQDILKRGETQYF.

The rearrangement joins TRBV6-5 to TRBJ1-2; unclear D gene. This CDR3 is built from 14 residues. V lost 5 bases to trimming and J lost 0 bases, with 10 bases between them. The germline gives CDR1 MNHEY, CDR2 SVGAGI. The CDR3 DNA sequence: TGTGCCAGCAGTAAAGGGAGAACTAACTATGGCTACACCTTC. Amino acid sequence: CASSKGRTNYGYTF.

DNA of the CDR3: TGTGCCAGCAGCCCACAAAAATCAAGCACAGATACGCAGTATTTT. The encoded protein is CASSPQKSSTDTQYF. This rearrangement joins TRBV11-2 to TRBJ2-3, with D hard to call. The V end was cut by 5 bases, the J end by 0 bases, with 12 bases between. The CDR3 runs to 15 residues. Germline CDR1 reads SGHAT; CDR2 reads FQNNGV. Supplemented by reference TRBV11-2 and TRBJ2-3, the full variable domain reads EAGVAQSPRYKIIEKRQSVAFWCNPISGHATLYWYQQILGQGPKLLIQFQNNGVVDDSQLPKDRFSAERLKGVDSTLKIQPAKLEDSAVYLCASSPQKSSTDTQYFGPGTRLTVL.

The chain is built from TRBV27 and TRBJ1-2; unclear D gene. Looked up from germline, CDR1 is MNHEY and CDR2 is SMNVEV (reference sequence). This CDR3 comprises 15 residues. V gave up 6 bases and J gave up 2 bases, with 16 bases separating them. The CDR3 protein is CASRAIKGANYGYTF. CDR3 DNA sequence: TGTGCCAGCAGGGCCATTAAAGGAGCAAACTATGGCTACACCTTC.

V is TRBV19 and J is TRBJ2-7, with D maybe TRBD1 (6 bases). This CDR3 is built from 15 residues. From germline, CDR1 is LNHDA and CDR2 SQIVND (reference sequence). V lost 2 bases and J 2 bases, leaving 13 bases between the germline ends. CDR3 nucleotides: TGTGCCAGTAGTATACAGACAGGCCGAACCTACGAGCAGTACTTC. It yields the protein CASSIQTGRTYEQYF. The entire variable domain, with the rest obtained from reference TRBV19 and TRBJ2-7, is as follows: DGGITQSPKYLFRKEGQNVTLSCEQNLNHDAMYWYRQDPGQGLRLIYYSQIVNDFQKGDIAEGYSVSREKKESFPLTVTSAQKNPTAFYLCASSIQTGRTYEQYFGPGTRLTVT.

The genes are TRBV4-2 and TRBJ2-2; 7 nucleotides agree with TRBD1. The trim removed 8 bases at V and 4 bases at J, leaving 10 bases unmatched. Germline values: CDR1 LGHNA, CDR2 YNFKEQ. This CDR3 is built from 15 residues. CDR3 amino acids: CASRTYRGGTGELFF. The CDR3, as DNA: TGTGCCAGCCGTACCTACAGGGGTGGCACCGGGGAGCTGTTTTTT.

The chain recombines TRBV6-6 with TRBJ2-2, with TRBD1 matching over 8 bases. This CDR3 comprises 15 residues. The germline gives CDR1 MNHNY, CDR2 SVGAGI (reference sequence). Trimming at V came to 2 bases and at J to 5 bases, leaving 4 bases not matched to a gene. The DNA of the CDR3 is TGTGCCAGCAGTTACGACAACAGGGGGACCGGGGAGCTGTTTTTT. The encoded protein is CASSYDNRGTGELFF.

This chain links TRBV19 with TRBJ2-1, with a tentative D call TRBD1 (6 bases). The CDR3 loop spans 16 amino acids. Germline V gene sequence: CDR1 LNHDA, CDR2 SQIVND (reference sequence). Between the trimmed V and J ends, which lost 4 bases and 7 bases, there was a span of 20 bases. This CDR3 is CASSNRVGAGANEQFF. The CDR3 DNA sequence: TGTGCCAGTAGTAATAGGGTCGGTGCAGGGGCGAATGAGCAGTTCTTC.

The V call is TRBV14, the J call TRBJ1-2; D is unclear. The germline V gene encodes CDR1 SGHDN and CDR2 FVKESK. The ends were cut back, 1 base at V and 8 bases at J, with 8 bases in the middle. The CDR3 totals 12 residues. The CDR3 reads CASSQGTEGYTF. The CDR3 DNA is TGTGCCAGCAGCCAAGGGACTGAGGGCTACACCTTC.

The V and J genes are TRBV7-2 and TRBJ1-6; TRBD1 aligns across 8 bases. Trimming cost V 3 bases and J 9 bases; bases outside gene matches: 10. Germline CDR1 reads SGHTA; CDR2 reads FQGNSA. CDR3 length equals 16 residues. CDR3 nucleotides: TGTGCCAGCAGCTTGTTGAGGCGGACAGGGAGTTCACCCCTCCACTTT. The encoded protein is CASSLLRRTGSSPLHF.

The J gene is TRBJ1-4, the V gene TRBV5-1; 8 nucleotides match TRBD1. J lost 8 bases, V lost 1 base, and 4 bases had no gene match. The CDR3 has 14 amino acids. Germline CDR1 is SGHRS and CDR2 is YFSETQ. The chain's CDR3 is CASSLSGGEEKLFF. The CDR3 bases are TGCGCCAGCAGCTTGTCAGGGGGCGAAGAAAAACTGTTTTTT.

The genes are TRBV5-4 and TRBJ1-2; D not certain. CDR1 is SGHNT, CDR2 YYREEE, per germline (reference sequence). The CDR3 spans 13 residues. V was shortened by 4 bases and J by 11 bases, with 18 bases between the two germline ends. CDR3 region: CASSEREGGWYTF. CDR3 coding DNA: TGTGCCAGCAGCGAGCGTGAGGGCGGGTGGTACACCTTC.

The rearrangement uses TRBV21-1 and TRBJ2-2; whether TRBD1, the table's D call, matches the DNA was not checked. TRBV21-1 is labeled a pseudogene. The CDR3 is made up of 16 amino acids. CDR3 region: CASSKRTGLNTGELFF. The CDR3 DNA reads TGTGCCAGCAGCAAACGGACAGGGCTGAACACCGGGGAGCTGTTTTTT.

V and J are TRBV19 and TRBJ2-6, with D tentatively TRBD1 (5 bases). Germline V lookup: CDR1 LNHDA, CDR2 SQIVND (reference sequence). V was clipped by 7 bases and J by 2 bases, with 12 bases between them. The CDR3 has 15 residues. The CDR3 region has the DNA TGTGCCAGTACCTTAAGGGGCGCTGGGGCCAACGTCCTGACTTTC. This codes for CASTLRGAGANVLTF.